This TCR beta chain is drawn from a study of blood T cell repertoires in COVID-19. On the study more broadly: Donors in the United States, Italy and Spain gave samples during acute or convalescent COVID-19. T cells, B-cell-depleted T cells, or PBMCs provided the cDNA or gDNA that served as material.

Original handling: Cell counts per sample came from amplifying reference gene primers. TCRdb's copy holds only in-frame clones and misses some; the assay was immunoSEQ multiplex PCR. V and J calls and clone size are as listed in that table; D and trimming were resolved from the DNA. The data hold about 200,000 clones, with approximately 91% observed a single time. Trimming removed 4 bases from V and 6 bases from J, with 12 bases in between. The germline V gene encodes CDR1 SGHNT and CDR2 YYREEE (reference sequence). The length of the CDR3 is 13 residues. Sequencing was carried out using peripheral blood. The origin of this receptor is a woman aged 40 to 50 who had recovered from COVID-19. The gene calls are TRBV5-4 and TRBJ2-3; tentatively, D is TRBD1 (6 bases). The CDR3 region has the DNA TGTGCCAGCAGCGGTCAGGGGCAGGATACGCAGTATTTT. Protein product: CASSGQGQDTQYF.